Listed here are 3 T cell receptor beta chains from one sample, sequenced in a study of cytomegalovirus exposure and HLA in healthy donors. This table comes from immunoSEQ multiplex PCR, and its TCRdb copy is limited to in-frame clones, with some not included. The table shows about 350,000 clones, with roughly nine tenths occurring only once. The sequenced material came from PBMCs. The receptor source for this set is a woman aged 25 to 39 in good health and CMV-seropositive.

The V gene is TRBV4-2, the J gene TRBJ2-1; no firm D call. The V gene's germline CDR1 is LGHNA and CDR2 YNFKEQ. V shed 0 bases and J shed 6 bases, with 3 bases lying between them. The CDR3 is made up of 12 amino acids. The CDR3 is CASSQEGNEQFF. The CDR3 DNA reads TGTGCCAGCAGCCAAGAGGGCAATGAGCAGTTCTTC.

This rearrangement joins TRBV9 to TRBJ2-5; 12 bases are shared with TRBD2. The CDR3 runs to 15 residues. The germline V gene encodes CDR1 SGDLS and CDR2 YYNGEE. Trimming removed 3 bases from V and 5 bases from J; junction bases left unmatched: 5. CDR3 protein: CASSASGRAGETQYF. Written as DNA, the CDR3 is TGTGCCAGCAGCGCTAGCGGGAGGGCCGGGGAGACCCAGTACTTC.

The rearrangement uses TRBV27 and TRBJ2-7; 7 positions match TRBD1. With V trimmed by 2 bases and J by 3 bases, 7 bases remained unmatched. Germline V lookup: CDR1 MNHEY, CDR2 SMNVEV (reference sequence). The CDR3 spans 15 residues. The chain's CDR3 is CASSLMGQGVYEQYF. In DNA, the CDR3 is TGTGCCAGCAGTTTAATGGGCCAGGGGGTCTACGAGCAGTACTTC.